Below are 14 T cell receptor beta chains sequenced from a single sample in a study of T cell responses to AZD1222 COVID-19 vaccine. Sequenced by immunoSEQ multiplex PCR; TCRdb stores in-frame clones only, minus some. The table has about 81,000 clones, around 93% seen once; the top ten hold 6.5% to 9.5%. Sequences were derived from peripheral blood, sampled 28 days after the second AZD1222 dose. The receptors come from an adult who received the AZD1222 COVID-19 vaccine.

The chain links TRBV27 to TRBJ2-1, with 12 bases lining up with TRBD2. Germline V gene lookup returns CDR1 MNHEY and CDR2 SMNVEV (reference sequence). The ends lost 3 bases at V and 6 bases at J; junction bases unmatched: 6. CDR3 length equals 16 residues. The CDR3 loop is CASSFILAGGLNEQFF. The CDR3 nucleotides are TGTGCCAGCAGTTTTATACTAGCGGGAGGTCTCAATGAGCAGTTCTTC.

The CDR3 DNA follows: TGTGCCAGCAGTTTATACAATGAGCAGTTCTTC. Translating it yields CASSLYNEQFF. The chain couples TRBV28 to TRBJ2-1; D not resolved. V gave up 1 base and J gave up 5 bases, with 0 bases separating them. CDR3 length: 11 residues. Germline loops: CDR1 MDHEN, CDR2 SYDVKM.

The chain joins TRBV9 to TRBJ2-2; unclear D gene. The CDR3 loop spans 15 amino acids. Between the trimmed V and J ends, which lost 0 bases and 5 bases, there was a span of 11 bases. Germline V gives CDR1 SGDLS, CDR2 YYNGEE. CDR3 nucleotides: TGTGCCAGCAGCGTAGGGATCGGCGGTACCGGGGAGCTGTTTTTT. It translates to CASSVGIGGTGELFF.

The CDR3 here is CASSLRDGSSPLHF. The CDR3 nucleotides read TGTGCCAGCAGCCTCCGGGACGGGTCTTCACCCCTCCACTTT. The rearrangement joins TRBV6-6 to TRBJ1-6, with D perhaps matching TRBD1 (5 bases). This CDR3 comprises 14 residues. Germline values: CDR1 MNHNY, CDR2 SVGAGI (reference sequence). The ends were cut back, 6 bases at V and 9 bases at J, with 15 bases in the middle.

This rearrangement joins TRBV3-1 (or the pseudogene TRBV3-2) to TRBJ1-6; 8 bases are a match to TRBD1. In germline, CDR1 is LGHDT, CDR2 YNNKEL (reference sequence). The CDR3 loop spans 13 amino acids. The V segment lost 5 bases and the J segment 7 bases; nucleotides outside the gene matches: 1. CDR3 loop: CASSDRGNSPLHF. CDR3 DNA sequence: TGTGCCAGCAGCGACAGGGGAAATTCACCCCTCCACTTT.

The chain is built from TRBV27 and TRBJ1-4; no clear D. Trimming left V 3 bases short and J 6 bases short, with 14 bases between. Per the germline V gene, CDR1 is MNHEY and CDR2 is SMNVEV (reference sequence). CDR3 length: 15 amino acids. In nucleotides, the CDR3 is TGTGCCAGCAGTTTTCGGTGGCGCGTGGATGAAAAACTGTTTTTT. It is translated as CASSFRWRVDEKLFF. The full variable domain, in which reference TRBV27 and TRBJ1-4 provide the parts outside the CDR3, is EAQVTQNPRYLITVTGKKLTVTCSQNMNHEYMSWYRQDPGLGLRQIYYSMNVEVTDKGDVPEGYKVSRKEKRNFPLILESPSPNQTSLYFCASSFRWRVDEKLFFGSGTQLSVL.

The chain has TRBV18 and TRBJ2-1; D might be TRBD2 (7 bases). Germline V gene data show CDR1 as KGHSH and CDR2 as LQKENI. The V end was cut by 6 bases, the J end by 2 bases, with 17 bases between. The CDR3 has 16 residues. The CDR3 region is CASSPGGRGTYNEQFF. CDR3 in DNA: TGTGCCAGCTCCCCCGGAGGGAGGGGGACCTACAATGAGCAGTTCTTC.

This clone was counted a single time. CDR3 DNA sequence: TGTGCCAGCCAAGGAAGCCCGAACACCGGGGAGCTGTTTTTT. It yields the protein CASQGSPNTGELFF. The chain carries TRBV28 and TRBJ2-2; D gene uncertain. Deletions cut 8 bases from V and 0 bases from J, with 10 bases between. In germline, CDR1 is MDHEN, CDR2 SYDVKM. CDR3 length: 14 amino acids.

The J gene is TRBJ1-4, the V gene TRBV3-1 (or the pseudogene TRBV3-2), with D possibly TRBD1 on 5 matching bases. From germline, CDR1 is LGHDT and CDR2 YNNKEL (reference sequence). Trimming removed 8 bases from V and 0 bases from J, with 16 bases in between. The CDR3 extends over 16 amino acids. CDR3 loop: CASGGRGSATNEKLFF. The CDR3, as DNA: TGTGCCAGCGGGGGGAGGGGATCTGCAACTAATGAAAAACTGTTTTTT.

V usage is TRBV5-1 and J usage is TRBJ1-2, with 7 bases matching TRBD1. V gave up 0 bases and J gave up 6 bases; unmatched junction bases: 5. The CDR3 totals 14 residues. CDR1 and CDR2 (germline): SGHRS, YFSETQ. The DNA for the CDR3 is TGCGCCAGCAGCTTGGACAGGGGTGGAGATGGCTACACCTTC. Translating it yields CASSLDRGGDGYTF.

CDR3 nucleotides: TGTGCCAGCAGCCAACGGGACTCCTCCTACGAGCAGTACTTC. Translated: CASSQRDSSYEQYF. The chain joins TRBV4-2 to TRBJ2-7, with a weak D call TRBD2 (6 bases). The V end lost 2 bases, the J end lost 0 bases, and 8 bases lay between the germline ends. The CDR3 sequence is 14 residues long. From germline, CDR1 is LGHNA and CDR2 YNFKEQ.

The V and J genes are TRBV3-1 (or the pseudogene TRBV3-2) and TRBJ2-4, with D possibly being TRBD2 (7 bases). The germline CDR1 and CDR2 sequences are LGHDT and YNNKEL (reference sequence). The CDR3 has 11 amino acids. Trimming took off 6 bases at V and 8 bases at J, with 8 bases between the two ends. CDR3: CASRGGDIQYF. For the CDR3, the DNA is TGTGCCAGCAGAGGGGGGGACATTCAGTACTTC.

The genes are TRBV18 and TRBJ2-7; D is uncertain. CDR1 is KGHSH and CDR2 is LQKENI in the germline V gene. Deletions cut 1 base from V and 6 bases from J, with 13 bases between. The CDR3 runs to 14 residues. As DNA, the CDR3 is TGTGCCAGCTCACCACGGGCGACGATGCGCGAGCAGTACTTC. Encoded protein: CASSPRATMREQYF.

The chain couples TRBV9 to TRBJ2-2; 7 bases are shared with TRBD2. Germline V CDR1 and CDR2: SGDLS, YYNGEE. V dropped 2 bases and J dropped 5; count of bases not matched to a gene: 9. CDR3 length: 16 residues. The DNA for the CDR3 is TGTGCCAGCAGCGTCCGGCGGCAGGGAGGGACCGGGGAGCTGTTTTTT. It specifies CASSVRRQGGTGELFF.